This paragraph reports one TCR beta chain. The antigen remains undetermined. This entry comes from a study of cytomegalovirus exposure and HLA in healthy donors. Clones were read by immunoSEQ multiplex PCR, and TCRdb kept only the in-frame ones, dropping some. The sample includes about 160,000 clones, roughly 86% of them seen just once. Study results and caveats: Diagnosis of cytomegalovirus status made by the classifier reportedly showed high specificity and sensitivity. The TCR clusters that emerged in the first cohort tended, a later analysis found, to co-occur in the approximately 130 validation repertoires. The investigators catalogued 164 TCR beta chains as cytomegalovirus-associated.

V shed 0 bases and J shed 4 bases, with 15 bases lying between them. Germline CDR1 and CDR2: GTSNPN and SVGIG (reference sequence). The CDR3 length is 15 residues. Sequencing was performed on PBMCs. The V gene is TRBV30, the J gene TRBJ1-2, with D maybe TRBD1 (6 bases). This sequence originates from a woman between 18 and 29 years old in good health and CMV-seropositive. In nucleotides, the CDR3 is TGTGCCTGGAGTGTAACGGGACAAGCCTTCTATGGCTACACCTTC. It encodes CAWSVTGQAFYGYTF.